This T cell receptor (beta chain) was obtained from a study of shared clonotypes between healthy human individuals. Looking at the study overall: Researchers assigned three CD4 naive, three CD4 memory, two CD8 naive and one CD8 memory plate to each donor.

A remark on this clone: The antigen is unknown.

The CDR3 is made up of 15 amino acids. V lost 2 bases, J lost 6 bases, and 9 bases stayed unmatched. Per the germline V gene, CDR1 is SGHTA and CDR2 is FQGNSA. Every immunoSEQ plate was one replicate of a subset's evenly spread DNA. Measured with immunoSEQ multiplex PCR; TCRdb has only the in-frame clones, and not every one. The repertoire includes over 1.4 million clones, around 97% of them detected once, and 1% to 1.5% sits in the top ten. Findings and caveats of the study: Non-shared clonotypes had lower generation probabilities than those shared by all four donors. Relative to memory subsets, naive subsets generally showed larger estimated richness.

V is TRBV7-2 and J is TRBJ1-2; TRBD1 agrees at 7 bases. The TCR was taken from a man aged 25 to 40 in good health. The sequenced sample consisted of naive CD4+ T cells sorted from blood. Subset here: CD45RA+ positively selected. CDR3 bases: TGTGCCAGCAGCTTAAGGGGGATCAGGGGGAATGGCTACACCTTC. It is translated as CASSLRGIRGNGYTF.